This TCR beta chain was observed in a study of naive and memory T cell subsets (dated by TCRdb to the late 2010s). Study-wide context: The study applied an open-source, UMI-based TCR alpha and beta sequencing pipeline to sorted naive and memory peripheral blood T cell subsets. The functional CMV T cell responses agreed completely with IgG serology results. RNA was DNase-treated and reverse transcribed with TCR constant-region primers, mostly using SuperScript III. The full study reports these points: After error correction, over 95% of naive TCR sequences appeared only once, giving much steeper abundance distributions than memory subsets. A clonotype was defined as a single alpha or beta chain sequence rather than as a paired alpha/beta receptor. In both CD4 and CD8 cells, the Gini index increased while Shannon and inverse Simpson diversity decreased from naive through CM, EM and EMRA. No ground truth was available to validate the repertoire findings for the naive and memory subsets. RNA-based TCR counts may be affected by expression changes linked to T cell activation and differentiation. The abundance of TCRs followed a power law with an exponent that differed between naive and memory subsets yet stayed consistent across the three individuals.

A remark on this clonotype: There is no known antigen for this receptor. No per-base quality is available; no much larger clone lies one base away.

Libraries were constructed by UMI-ligation and nested PCR. To cover both TRBC1 and TRBC2, the beta constant-region primer consisted of an equimolar mix of two oligonucleotides. Four rounds of PCR, combining the SP2 primer with nested alpha and beta constant-region primers, were used to amplify the ligated cDNA. T4 RNA ligase 1 ligated a single-stranded oligonucleotide carrying the SP2 primer and a 12-nucleotide UMI to the cDNA 3' end. The ligation reaction was incubated at 16°C for about 20-24 hours. PCR2 was typically run as a SYBR Green qPCR and stopped at a predetermined threshold to prevent over-amplification. Apart from the first purification, every purification step used Agencourt AMPure XP magnetic beads. Libraries were quantified by Qubit and checked on a TapeStation, with a main peak expected near 650 bp. Pooled libraries were sequenced on an Illumina MiSeq with v2 2x251 paired-end kits, typically giving roughly 0.9-2.1 million reads per sample. Each sample's library went into the pool at 4 nM, and roughly 4.5-7.5% PhiX was added to help with cluster recognition. Processing in the source paper ran as follows. V and J genes were assigned to Demultiplexor-processed FASTQ reads by Decombinator through tag matching, with a single base-pair mismatch being allowed. Collapsinator relied on UMIs to fix sequencing errors as well as frequency errors caused by PCR heterogeneity. CDR3Translator translated TCRs and extracted CDR3s from the conserved cysteine to the FGXG phenylalanine, flagging non-productive sequences. Repertoires were subsampled to equal numbers of UMI-defined TCRs before Gini, Shannon entropy and inverse Simpson indices were calculated. Clonotype abundance distributions were fitted to a power law by maximum likelihood within the linear range. For one naive CD8 sample, the pipeline and MIGEC produced similar UMI counts, unique TCR numbers and clonal distributions. Repertoires were searched for about 7,000 CMV-associated CDR3 sequences compiled from VDJdb and a published dataset. The public sequencing data were trimmed at Q25 with fastp and processed into clonotypes with MiXCR by TCRdb, which kept only in-frame beta chains. Rows with a matching CDR3 protein are joined into one entry that keeps the most common DNA and genes. The V and J calls come from TCRdb's annotation, not from the publication. Recorded for this sample are 17,000 or so distinct CDR3 sequences; just over 8.5% of them occurred a single time. The ten largest make up more than 20% of the sample.

Based on the germline V gene (reference sequence), the CDR1 and CDR2 sequences are SGHKS and YYEKEE. There are 15 amino acids in the CDR3, from cysteine to phenylalanine inclusive. Left in the record is the CDR3 DNA by itself, 45 bases read in frame from the first base. V is cut by 6 bases and J by 3 bases, and the space between the germline ends is 19 bases. From the second PCR step onward, the TCR alpha chain libraries and the TCR beta chain libraries were amplified separately. To determine each donor's CMV status, fresh PBMCs were stimulated overnight with CMV viral lysate, and IFNgamma production from CD4+ T cells was then assessed. Using Miltenyi beads, CD4 T cells were first positively selected, and CD8 T cells were then positively selected from the CD4-negative fraction. After staining for CD3, CD4, CD8, CD45RA, CD27 and a live/dead dye, cells were sorted on a BD Aria II into four subsets based on CD45RA and CD27. Blood came from three healthy volunteers, each fractionated into CD4 and CD8 T cells and then into four differentiation subsets. About 110 ml of peripheral blood was drawn per donor, and PBMC were isolated by Ficoll-Paque PLUS density-gradient centrifugation. Sorted cells were lysed in RLT buffer, and RNA was extracted with a Qiagen RNeasy kit and stored at -80°C.

The clonotype was recovered from a human donor in good health. The chain uses TRBV5-5 and TRBJ2-7; the D region is possibly TRBD1 or TRBD2, each matching across 5 bases. The sample comprised central memory CD8+ T cells from blood. Explained via the paper, the cell subset or site label denotes: central memory, CD45RA- CD27+. The DNA reads as follows: TGTGCCAGCAAAGGGACCCCCACCCTACTCTACGAGCAGTACTTC. The resulting protein is CASKGTPTLLYEQYF.